These T cell receptor beta chains were read from a single sample in a study of Graves' ophthalmopathy and Graves' hyperthyroidism. TCRdb analysed the multiplex PCR reads with MiXCR anew, one entry per CDR3 protein. The table includes about 340,000 distinct CDR3 sequences, roughly 15% detected once. Sequenced: peripheral blood. The receptors stem from an adult man with Graves' ophthalmopathy. Each CDR3 is given with its conserved first and last residue. D genes are given only for firm matches.

v_call: TRBV18; d_call: .; j_call: TRBJ2-7; cdr3_aa: CASSPGLRGYEQYF
v_call: TRBV7-2; d_call: TRBD1; j_call: TRBJ2-7; cdr3_aa: CASSLWDRGLGEQYF
v_call: TRBV2; d_call: .; j_call: TRBJ1-1; cdr3_aa: CASSEVRDEAFF
v_call: TRBV7-6; d_call: .; j_call: TRBJ2-5; cdr3_aa: CASSLSFGETQYF
v_call: TRBV6-1; d_call: TRBD2; j_call: TRBJ2-7; cdr3_aa: CASSPPGLDYEQYF
v_call: TRBV2; d_call: .; j_call: TRBJ2-7; cdr3_aa: CASGGISYEQYF
v_call: TRBV6-2/TRBV6-3; d_call: TRBD1; j_call: TRBJ2-7; cdr3_aa: CASSTGGSEQYF
v_call: TRBV28; d_call: TRBD1; j_call: TRBJ2-5; cdr3_aa: CASSFLGTGKQETQYF
v_call: TRBV5-5; d_call: TRBD1; j_call: TRBJ1-5; cdr3_aa: CASSLGQAQPQHF
v_call: TRBV28; d_call: TRBD1; j_call: TRBJ1-2; cdr3_aa: CASRDGTVGGYTF
v_call: TRBV15; d_call: .; j_call: TRBJ1-3; cdr3_aa: CATSRGKGVSGSTIYF
v_call: TRBV27; d_call: .; j_call: TRBJ2-5; cdr3_aa: CASSYYGGERQETQYF
v_call: TRBV6-1; d_call: TRBD1; j_call: TRBJ1-6; cdr3_aa: CASSEFGQGSLNSPLHF
v_call: TRBV6-2/TRBV6-3; d_call: .; j_call: TRBJ2-7; cdr3_aa: CASRRTGPSSYEQYF
v_call: TRBV5-1; d_call: TRBD2; j_call: TRBJ2-5; cdr3_aa: CASSLNSGGMETQYF
v_call: TRBV20-1; d_call: .; j_call: TRBJ2-7; cdr3_aa: CSAGVVGSYEQYF
v_call: TRBV7-4; d_call: TRBD2; j_call: TRBJ2-7; cdr3_aa: CASSQRGLAGPPYEQYF
v_call: TRBV20-1; d_call: .; j_call: TRBJ1-2; cdr3_aa: CSASPGGYYGYTF
v_call: TRBV12-3/TRBV12-4; d_call: .; j_call: TRBJ2-7; cdr3_aa: CASSFVGPREQYF
v_call: TRBV6-2/TRBV6-3; d_call: .; j_call: TRBJ1-2; cdr3_aa: CASSYSDMSYTF
v_call: TRBV11-1; d_call: .; j_call: TRBJ2-6; cdr3_aa: CASSLPGLFSGANVLTF
v_call: TRBV20-1; d_call: .; j_call: TRBJ1-5; cdr3_aa: CSARDWGGNQPQHF
v_call: TRBV6-2/TRBV6-3; d_call: TRBD1; j_call: TRBJ2-7; cdr3_aa: CASSRTGEAYEQYF
v_call: TRBV20-1; d_call: TRBD2; j_call: TRBJ2-5; cdr3_aa: CSIRSGGPQETQYF
v_call: TRBV6-1; d_call: .; j_call: TRBJ1-5; cdr3_aa: CASSEQGLSNQPQQF
v_call: TRBV28; d_call: .; j_call: TRBJ1-2; cdr3_aa: CASSLGGLSYGYTF
v_call: TRBV5-5; d_call: .; j_call: TRBJ2-5; cdr3_aa: CASSPKEAQYF
v_call: TRBV24-1; d_call: .; j_call: TRBJ2-7; cdr3_aa: CATSESDREISYEQYF
v_call: TRBV6-1; d_call: .; j_call: TRBJ2-2; cdr3_aa: CASSEAGRTGELFF
v_call: TRBV6-5; d_call: TRBD1; j_call: TRBJ1-1; cdr3_aa: CASSHPSRGPTEAFF
v_call: TRBV5-1; d_call: .; j_call: TRBJ1-1; cdr3_aa: CASSLVVGVNTEAFF
v_call: TRBV19; d_call: .; j_call: TRBJ1-1; cdr3_aa: CASSTQVVNTEAFF
v_call: TRBV20-1; d_call: TRBD1; j_call: TRBJ1-2; cdr3_aa: CSASRPGQGSGYTF
v_call: TRBV30; d_call: TRBD1; j_call: TRBJ1-1; cdr3_aa: CAWSTITGGNTEAFF
v_call: TRBV7-2; d_call: .; j_call: TRBJ2-7; cdr3_aa: CASSESGQDTYEQYF
v_call: TRBV30; d_call: .; j_call: TRBJ1-1; cdr3_aa: CAWSPTNSEAFF
v_call: TRBV20-1; d_call: TRBD2; j_call: TRBJ2-7; cdr3_aa: CSAATSGGVSYEQYF
v_call: TRBV25-1; d_call: .; j_call: TRBJ1-1; cdr3_aa: CASSAGVARVTEAFF
v_call: TRBV30; d_call: .; j_call: TRBJ2-5; cdr3_aa: CAWTGSQETQYF
v_call: TRBV12-3/TRBV12-4; d_call: TRBD1; j_call: TRBJ2-5; cdr3_aa: CATSPPGQGKETQYF
v_call: TRBV7-2; d_call: .; j_call: TRBJ1-2; cdr3_aa: CASSQSWGSIYGYTF
v_call: TRBV11-2; d_call: TRBD2; j_call: TRBJ2-7; cdr3_aa: CASSTGGAYF
v_call: TRBV7-2; d_call: .; j_call: TRBJ2-5; cdr3_aa: CASSLVWAAGTQYF
v_call: TRBV19; d_call: TRBD1; j_call: TRBJ1-1; cdr3_aa: CASSPGTGGRVTEAFF
v_call: TRBV28; d_call: TRBD1; j_call: TRBJ1-5; cdr3_aa: CASSSPGQGSNQPQHF
v_call: TRBV24-1; d_call: .; j_call: TRBJ1-1; cdr3_aa: CATSLKGGTEAFF
v_call: TRBV24-1; d_call: .; j_call: TRBJ2-6; cdr3_aa: CATSDIRSGSDGANVLTF
v_call: TRBV28; d_call: TRBD1; j_call: TRBJ1-2; cdr3_aa: CASRRQGGRYGYTF
v_call: TRBV14; d_call: .; j_call: TRBJ2-5; cdr3_aa: CASSQEYGRIWETQYF
v_call: TRBV7-2; d_call: TRBD1; j_call: TRBJ1-1; cdr3_aa: CASSLVAGGNTEAFF
v_call: TRBV19; d_call: .; j_call: TRBJ1-1; cdr3_aa: CASSIWGLDTEAFF
v_call: TRBV6-2/TRBV6-3; d_call: .; j_call: TRBJ1-2; cdr3_aa: CASSYEGTPRYGYTF
v_call: TRBV11-2; d_call: TRBD1; j_call: TRBJ1-2; cdr3_aa: CASSSNRGYGYTF
v_call: TRBV11-2; d_call: .; j_call: TRBJ2-2; cdr3_aa: CASRDAGSGELFF
v_call: TRBV29-1; d_call: .; j_call: TRBJ2-7; cdr3_aa: CSAASTGMSYEQYF
v_call: TRBV6-2/TRBV6-3; d_call: .; j_call: TRBJ2-5; cdr3_aa: CASSYPLDGQETQYF
v_call: TRBV20-1; d_call: .; j_call: TRBJ1-2; cdr3_aa: CSARDGRGADGYTF